This TCR beta chain was identified during a study of vaccination effects on CD4 cells after COVID-19. Overall study: Post-vaccine sampling took place a median of 72 days after the second dose.

The ViraFEST assay expanded antigen-specific CD4+ T cells with viral peptide pools before sequencing. Cells that had been cultured for approximately eleven days were the source of isolated CD4+ T cells. It was two doses of either the BNT162b2 or mRNA-1273 vaccine that participants received. None of the vaccinated had previously contracted SARS-CoV-2, and their nucleocapsid antibodies tested negative. Cultures of under 2.5 million PBMC per well contained about 9.5 IU/ml IL-2 plus 10 ug/ml peptides. Both day 3 and day 7 saw half the medium replaced with IL-2 medium. In the case of this clone: Antigen unknown.

Assay: immunoSEQ multiplex PCR; the TCRdb copy retains only in-frame clones and omits some. This sample has 25,000 to 30,000 clones, with roughly four fifths found just once. Looked up from germline, CDR1 is LGHDT and CDR2 is YNNKEL (reference sequence). The CDR3 sequence is 15 residues long. Trimming at V came to 8 bases and at J to 2 bases, leaving 6 bases not matched to a gene. This receptor was identified in a human donor who received a COVID-19 vaccine. Sample: CD4+ T cells from PBMCs cultured with HCoV-229E spike peptides, taken after COVID-19 vaccination. The chain is built from TRBV3-1 (or the pseudogene TRBV3-2) and TRBJ2-5; 12 positions agree with TRBD2. CDR3 nucleotides: TGTGCCAGCCGCAAACTAGCGGGGGGTCAAGAGACCCAGTACTTC. This encodes CASRKLAGGQETQYF.